Listed below are T cell receptor beta chains from one sample, sequenced in a study of T cell responses to AZD1222 COVID-19 vaccine. Libraries were prepared by immunoSEQ multiplex PCR; TCRdb keeps only in-frame clonotypes and omits some of them. This table has about 120,000 clones, 90% appearing once. The source was peripheral blood, collected on day 0 of MenACWY control vaccination. The receptor source for this set is an adult in good health. The CDR3 runs from the conserved cysteine through the conserved F or W. A D gene is named only where the DNA matches it firmly. Expanded clones get a size class; other rows say once, few or many, or leave the size out.

V	J	size	D	CDR3	DNA
TRBV19	TRBJ2-1	NA	NA	CASSILWGGGWNEQFF	TGTGCCAGTAGTATACTTTGGGGTGGAGGGTGGAATGAGCAGTTCTTC
TRBV6-5	TRBJ2-1	NA	NA	CASRPGSSYNEQFF	TGTGCCAGCAGACCAGGTTCCTCCTACAATGAGCAGTTCTTC
TRBV28	TRBJ2-5	few	TRBD1	CASSPSRGLRETQYF	TGTGCCAGCAGCCCCAGCAGGGGGCTGCGAGAGACCCAGTACTTC
TRBV24-1	TRBJ1-5	NA	TRBD1	CATSDPGTGGNQPQHF	TGTGCCACCAGTGACCCCGGGACAGGGGGCAATCAGCCCCAGCATTTT
TRBV5-1	TRBJ2-1	NA	NA	CASSPPPQGSSYNEQFF	TGCGCCAGCAGCCCCCCGCCGCAGGGGAGCTCCTACAATGAGCAGTTCTTC
TRBV27	TRBJ1-1	NA	TRBD1	CASSGWTGNTEAFF	TGTGCCAGCAGTGGTTGGACAGGGAACACTGAAGCTTTCTTT
TRBV28	TRBJ2-3	NA	TRBD2	CASRPPPSGRADTQYF	TGTGCCAGCAGACCCCCTCCTAGCGGGAGGGCAGATACGCAGTATTTT
TRBV7-2	TRBJ2-5	NA	NA	CASSLVIAETQYF	TGTGCCAGCAGTCTCGTAATAGCGGAGACCCAGTACTTC
TRBV19	TRBJ1-5	NA	NA	CASSTLGQPQHF	TGTGCCAGTAGTACCCTAGGGCAGCCCCAGCATTTT
TRBV14	TRBJ1-2	few	TRBD1	CASSPLDREDFYGYTF	TGTGCCAGCAGCCCCCTTGACAGGGAGGATTTCTATGGCTACACCTTC
TRBV27	TRBJ2-7	NA	NA	CASSFGGTVGEQYF	TGTGCCAGCAGTTTTGGGGGGACAGTAGGTGAGCAGTACTTC
TRBV6-2/TRBV6-3	TRBJ2-1	NA	NA	CASSPYNEQFF	TGTGCCAGCAGTCCGTACAATGAGCAGTTCTTC
TRBV27	TRBJ1-2	NA	NA	CASSFWPGAVGRYGYTF	TGTGCCAGCAGTTTCTGGCCAGGCGCGGTTGGGAGGTATGGCTACACCTTC
TRBV2	TRBJ1-4	NA	NA	CASSEFSEKLFF	TGTGCCAGCAGTGAATTTAGTGAAAAACTGTTTTTT
TRBV7-8	TRBJ2-5	NA	TRBD1	CASSGDRGETQYF	TGTGCCAGCTCGGGGGACAGGGGTGAGACCCAGTACTTC
TRBV10-3	TRBJ1-2	NA	NA	CAISEQGPYGYTF	TGTGCCATCAGTGAGCAGGGCCCCTATGGCTACACCTTC
TRBV30	TRBJ1-3	NA	NA	CAWSVTGTGNTIYF	TGTGCCTGGAGTGTAACAGGTACCGGAAACACCATATATTTT
TRBV28	TRBJ1-5	NA	NA	CASSFGTGAQPQHF	TGTGCCAGCAGTTTCGGGACCGGTGCACAGCCCCAGCATTTT
TRBV7-2	TRBJ1-6	NA	NA	CASSLGYIQGSPLHF	TGTGCCAGCAGCTTAGGGTACATTCAGGGATCACCCCTCCACTTT
TRBV6-6	TRBJ2-4	NA	NA	CASGNQPENIQYF	TGTGCCAGCGGAAACCAGCCGGAAAACATTCAGTACTTC
TRBV13	TRBJ2-1	NA	TRBD1	CASSTRPRDSQAYNEQFF	TGTGCCAGCAGCACCCGCCCCCGGGACAGCCAAGCCTACAATGAGCAGTTCTTC
TRBV18	TRBJ2-1	NA	TRBD2	CASSSTSASGVHEQFF	TGTGCCAGCTCTTCCACGTCCGCTAGCGGGGTTCATGAGCAGTTCTTC
TRBV5-1	TRBJ2-1	NA	TRBD2	CASSLEREGDEQFF	TGCGCCAGCAGCTTGGAGCGGGAGGGTGATGAGCAGTTCTTC
TRBV19	TRBJ1-5	NA	NA	CASSIQVSQPQHF	TGTGCCAGTAGTATACAAGTTTCTCAGCCCCAGCATTTT
TRBV12-3/TRBV12-4	TRBJ1-5	NA	NA	CASSLRGHQPQHF	TGTGCCAGCAGCCTTAGGGGCCATCAGCCCCAGCATTTT
TRBV2	TRBJ1-6	NA	TRBD1	CASSLGTGSGNSPLHF	TGTGCCAGCAGCCTCGGGACAGGCTCGGGTAATTCACCCCTCCACTTT
TRBV10-3	TRBJ2-1	NA	TRBD2	CAISEKAGGNNEQFF	TGTGCCATCAGTGAGAAAGCGGGAGGGAACAATGAGCAGTTCTTC
TRBV7-6	TRBJ1-1	NA	NA	CASSLSSDMNTEAFF	TGTGCCAGCAGCTTATCCAGCGACATGAACACTGAAGCTTTCTTT